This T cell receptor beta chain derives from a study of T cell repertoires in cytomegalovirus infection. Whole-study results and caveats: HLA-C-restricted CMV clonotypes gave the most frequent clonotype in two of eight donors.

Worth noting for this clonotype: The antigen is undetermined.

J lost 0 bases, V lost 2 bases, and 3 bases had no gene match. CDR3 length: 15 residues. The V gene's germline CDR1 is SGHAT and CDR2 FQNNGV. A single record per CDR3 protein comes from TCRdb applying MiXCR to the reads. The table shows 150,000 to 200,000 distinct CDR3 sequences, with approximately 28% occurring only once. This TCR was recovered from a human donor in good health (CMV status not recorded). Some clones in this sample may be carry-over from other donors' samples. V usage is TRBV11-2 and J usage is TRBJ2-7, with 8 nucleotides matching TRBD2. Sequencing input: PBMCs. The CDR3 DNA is TGTGCCAGCAGCTTAACAGCGGGGGCCTCCTACGAGCAGTACTTC. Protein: CASSLTAGASYEQYF.